By sample share, the clone carrying this T cell receptor (beta chain) is medium-sized (0.01 to 0.1%). Its matching antigen is unknown. This specimen belongs to a study of glioma-infiltrating T cells. The study's findings and limits: Non-neoplastic patients had below-expected tissue-blood divergence, while all gliomas exceeded expectation. Tissue and blood shared very few CDR3 sequences.

Using RNA template, CDR3s of TCR alpha and beta were amplified with iRepertoire arm-PCR. Input was roughly 100-450 ng of tissue mRNA or PBMC total RNA. TCRdb re-derived calls from the multiplex PCR reads in MiXCR, one entry per CDR3 protein. The sample yields 85,000 to 110,000 distinct CDR3 sequences, about 30% seen once. Trimming shortened V by 2 bases and J by 3 bases, and 12 bases separated the two germline ends. The CDR3 sequence is 15 residues long. Germline V CDR1 and CDR2: MDHEN, SYDVKM. What was sequenced was glioma tissue, nonneoplastic brain tissue, or PBMCs (not recorded which). This sequence joins TRBV28 and TRBJ2-3; D is unresolved. The clonotype originates from a human donor with low-grade glioma or glioblastoma, undergoing nonglioma brain surgery, or in good health (not recorded which). In DNA form, the CDR3 reads TGTGCCAGCAGTTTACCGACCCAGTTAACAGATACGCAGTATTTT. This sequence encodes CASSLPTQLTDTQYF.